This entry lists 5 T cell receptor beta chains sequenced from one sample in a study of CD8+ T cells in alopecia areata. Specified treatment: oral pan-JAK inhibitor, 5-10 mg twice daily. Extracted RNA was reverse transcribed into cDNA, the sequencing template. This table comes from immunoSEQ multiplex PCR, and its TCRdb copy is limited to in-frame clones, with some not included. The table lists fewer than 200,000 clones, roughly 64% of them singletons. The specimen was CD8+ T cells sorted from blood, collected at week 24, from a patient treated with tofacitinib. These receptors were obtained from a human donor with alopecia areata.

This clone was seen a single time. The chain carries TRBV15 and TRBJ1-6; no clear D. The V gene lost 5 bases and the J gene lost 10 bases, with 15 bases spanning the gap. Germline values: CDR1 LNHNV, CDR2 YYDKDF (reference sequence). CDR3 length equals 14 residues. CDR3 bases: TGTGCCACCAGCGGATCCCCGGAGATATCACCCCTCCACTTT. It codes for CATSGSPEISPLHF.

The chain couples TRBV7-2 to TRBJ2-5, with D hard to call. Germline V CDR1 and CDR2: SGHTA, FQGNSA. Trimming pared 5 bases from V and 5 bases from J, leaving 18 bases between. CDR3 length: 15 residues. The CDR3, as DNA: TGTGCCAGCAGCCTTGCCCGACAACAACGGGAGACCCAGTACTTC. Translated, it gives CASSLARQQRETQYF.

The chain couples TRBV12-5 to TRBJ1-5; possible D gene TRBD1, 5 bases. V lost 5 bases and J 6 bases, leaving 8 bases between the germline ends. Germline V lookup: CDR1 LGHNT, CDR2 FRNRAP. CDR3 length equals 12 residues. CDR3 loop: CASGPGGQPQHF. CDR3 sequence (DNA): TGTGCTAGTGGTCCCGGGGGTCAGCCCCAGCATTTT.

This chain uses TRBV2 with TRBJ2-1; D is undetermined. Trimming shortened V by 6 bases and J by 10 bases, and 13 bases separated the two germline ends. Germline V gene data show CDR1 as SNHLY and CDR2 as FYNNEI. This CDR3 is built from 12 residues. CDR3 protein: CASRKIDEEQFF. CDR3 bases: TGTGCCAGCAGGAAGATAGATGAAGAGCAGTTCTTC.

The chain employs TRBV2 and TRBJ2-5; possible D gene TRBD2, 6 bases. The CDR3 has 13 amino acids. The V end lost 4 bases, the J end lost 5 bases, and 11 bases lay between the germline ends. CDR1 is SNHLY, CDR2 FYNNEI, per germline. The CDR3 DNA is TGTGCCAGCAGTGGGGACTGGGCGGAGACCCAGTACTTC. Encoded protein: CASSGDWAETQYF.